This section outlines one TCR beta chain sequence together with its context. In its sample, this clone was seen many times. No cognate antigen has been identified for it. Coverage ceases 3 residues before the CDR3 finishes, and the germline J gene fills in the end. The source of the sample is a study of T cell clonality in common variable immunodeficiency (dated by TCRdb to between 2015 and 2017). Overall study outcomes, separate from this receptor: It was noted by the authors that sequencing of the repertoires of T cell subpopulations would be needed to clarify the cause of the increased clonality in CVID. Healthy controls shared more TCRbeta clones with each other than CVID subjects shared among themselves (p < 0.0001). TCRbeta clonality was higher in CVID subjects than in healthy controls (t-test p = 0.018), and the increase was most characteristic of about a third of subjects. Despite equal DNA input, controls averaged about 81,820 unique sequences per sample versus about 31,547 in CVID samples. Patient heterogeneity within the CVID cohort put limits on correlating repertoire features with clinical complications. Reportedly, TCRbeta sequences from CVID had fewer deletions and N-nucleotide insertions, and highly modified clones with 13 or more V deletions were absent from CVID.

Diagnosis of CVID followed standard criteria, namely serum IgG, IgA and/or IgM below the normal range together with specific antibody deficiency. A total of 44 subjects (approximately 15 female and 29 male; age range roughly 9 to 70 years, mean age approximately 40) were included in the CVID group. Predominantly Caucasian heritage was noted among both the CVID patients and the healthy controls. At the time of study participation, every CVID subject had been on replacement immunoglobulin therapy for one year or longer. No CVID subject was ill or taking immunomodulatory or immunosuppressive medication when blood was collected. Heparinized peripheral whole blood samples of roughly 5 to 8.5 ml were collected from each donor. Genomic DNA from adults with common variable immune deficiency (CVID) and from healthy adult controls was used to sequence TCRbeta CDR3 repertoires. To isolate peripheral blood mononuclear cells, diluted blood was subjected to density centrifugation over Hypaque 1077 or Ficoll-Paque. Genomic DNA was obtained from unsorted mononuclear cells through either Qiagen column purification or a centrifugation-based method.

The CDR3 contains 12 residues, cysteine and phenylalanine counted. Shown are 27 bases from within the CDR3, in frame from base 1. Trimming at the junction amounts to 3 bases on V and 4 bases on J, and the germline ends lie 6 bases apart. CDR1 is given as LNHNV and CDR2 as YYDKDF, both from the germline V gene (reference sequence). CVID samples and control samples contributed equivalent amounts of genomic DNA as sequencing input. For every sample, a 60 bp segment covering the rearranged TCRbeta CDR3 region was amplified and then sequenced. TCRbeta amplification used the immunoSEQ assay, a bias-corrected multiplex PCR with high-throughput sequencing. The authors' pipeline ran thus. Each unique nucleotide sequence was treated as a clone and annotated with V, D and J genes, copy number and frequency. Sequences were labeled productive if in frame, and non-productive if out of frame or containing stop codons. As previously described, clonality was calculated on the basis of Shannon's entropy. The predicted amino acid sequences of productive clones were used to derive the mean CDR3 Kyte-Doolittle hydropathy. Using the R hclust function, scaled V gene usage was clustered hierarchically with Manhattan distance and complete linkage. Sharing of clones by CDR3 amino acid sequence was evaluated through resampling of 12 repertoires per group over 100 rounds. The repertoires were searched for around 72 published EBV-specific and roughly 230 published CMV-specific TCRbeta sequences. A couple of CVID samples yielding fewer than 10,000 sequences were excluded from analysis, leaving more than 35 CVID repertoires. Not all clones reach the TCRdb copy of this immuneACCESS table, which keeps in-frame sequences only. Checked studies attribute under half of the gap to unresolved V genes and leave the rest unexplained. V and J calls plus clone size are reproduced from that table; the DNA served to infer D and trimming. Here the sample lists about 33,000 clones, none seen once only. About 6.1% of the sample comes from the top ten.

Specimen: peripheral blood mononuclear cells. The chain is encoded by TRBV15 joined to TRBJ2-5, with no D gene named confidently. This receptor was taken from a human donor with common variable immunodeficiency. The CDR3 protein: CATSSSPETQYF. CDR3 bases read: TGTGCCACCAGCAGCTCCCCAGAGACC.